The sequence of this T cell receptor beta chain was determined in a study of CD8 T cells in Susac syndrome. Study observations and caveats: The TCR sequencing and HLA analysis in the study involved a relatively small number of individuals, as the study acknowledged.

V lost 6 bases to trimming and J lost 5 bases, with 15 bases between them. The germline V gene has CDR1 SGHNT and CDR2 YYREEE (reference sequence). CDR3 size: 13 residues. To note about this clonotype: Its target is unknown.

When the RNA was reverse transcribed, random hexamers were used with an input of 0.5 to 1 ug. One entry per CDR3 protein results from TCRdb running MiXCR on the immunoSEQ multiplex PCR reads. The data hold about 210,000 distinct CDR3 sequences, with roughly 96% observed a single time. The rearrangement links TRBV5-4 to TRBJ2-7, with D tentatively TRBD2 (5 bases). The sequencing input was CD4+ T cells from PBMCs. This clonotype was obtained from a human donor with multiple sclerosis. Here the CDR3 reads CASNYAGIHEQYF. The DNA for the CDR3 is TGTGCCAGCAACTATGCGGGTATCCACGAGCAGTACTTC.